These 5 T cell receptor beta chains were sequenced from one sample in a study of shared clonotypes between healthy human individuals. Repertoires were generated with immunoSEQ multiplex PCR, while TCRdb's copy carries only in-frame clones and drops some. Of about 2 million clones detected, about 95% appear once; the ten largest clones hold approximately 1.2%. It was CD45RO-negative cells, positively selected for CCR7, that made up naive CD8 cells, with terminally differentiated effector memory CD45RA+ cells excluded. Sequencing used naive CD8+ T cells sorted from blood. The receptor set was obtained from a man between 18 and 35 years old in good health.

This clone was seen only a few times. The DNA for the CDR3 is TGTGCCAGCAGTTTGGTAGGGACAGATATTGGCTACACCTTC. It is translated as CASSLVGTDIGYTF. V usage is TRBV27 and J usage is TRBJ1-2, with TRBD1 matching 7 bases. In germline, CDR1 is MNHEY, CDR2 SMNVEV (reference sequence). Trimming took 3 bases from V and 7 from J; bases not matched to a gene: 8. The CDR3 is made up of 14 amino acids.

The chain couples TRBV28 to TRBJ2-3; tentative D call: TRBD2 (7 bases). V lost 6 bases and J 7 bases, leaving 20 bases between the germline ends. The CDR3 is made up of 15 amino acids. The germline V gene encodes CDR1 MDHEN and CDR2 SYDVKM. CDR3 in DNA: TGTGCCAGCAGCCCAAGGGGCGGGGGCTCTTATACGCAGTATTTT. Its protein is CASSPRGGGSYTQYF.

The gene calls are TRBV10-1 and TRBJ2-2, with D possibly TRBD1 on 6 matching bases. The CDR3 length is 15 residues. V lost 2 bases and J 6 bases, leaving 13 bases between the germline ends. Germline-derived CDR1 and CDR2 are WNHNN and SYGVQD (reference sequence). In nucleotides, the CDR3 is TGCGCCAGCAGTGAGGTGGCAGGGGCCGCCGGGGAGCTGTTTTTT. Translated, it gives CASSEVAGAAGELFF.

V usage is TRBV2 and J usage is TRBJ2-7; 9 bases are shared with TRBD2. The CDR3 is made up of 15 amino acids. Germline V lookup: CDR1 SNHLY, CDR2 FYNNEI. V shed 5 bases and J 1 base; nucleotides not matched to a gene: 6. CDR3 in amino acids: CASSPGLALSYEQYF. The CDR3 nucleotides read TGTGCCAGCAGTCCCGGACTAGCGCTTTCCTACGAGCAGTACTTC.

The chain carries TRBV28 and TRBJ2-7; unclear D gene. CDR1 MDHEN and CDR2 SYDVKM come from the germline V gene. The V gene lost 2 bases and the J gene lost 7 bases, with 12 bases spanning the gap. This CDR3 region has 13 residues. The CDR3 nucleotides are TGTGCCAGCAGTTTAAGGTTGGTGGGGGAGCAGTACTTC. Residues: CASSLRLVGEQYF.